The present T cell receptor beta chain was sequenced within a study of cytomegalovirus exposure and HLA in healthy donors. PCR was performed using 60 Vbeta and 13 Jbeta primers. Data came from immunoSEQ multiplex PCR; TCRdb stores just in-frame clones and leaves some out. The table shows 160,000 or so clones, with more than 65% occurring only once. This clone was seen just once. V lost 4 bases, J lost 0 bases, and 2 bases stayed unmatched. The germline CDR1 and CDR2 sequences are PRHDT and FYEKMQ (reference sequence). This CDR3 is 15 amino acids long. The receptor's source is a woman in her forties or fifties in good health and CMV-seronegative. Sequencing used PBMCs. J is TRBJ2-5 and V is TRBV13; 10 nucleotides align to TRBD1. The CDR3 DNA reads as TGTGCCAGCAGCTCGGACAGGGGGTACCAAGAGACCCAGTACTTC. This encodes CASSSDRGYQETQYF.